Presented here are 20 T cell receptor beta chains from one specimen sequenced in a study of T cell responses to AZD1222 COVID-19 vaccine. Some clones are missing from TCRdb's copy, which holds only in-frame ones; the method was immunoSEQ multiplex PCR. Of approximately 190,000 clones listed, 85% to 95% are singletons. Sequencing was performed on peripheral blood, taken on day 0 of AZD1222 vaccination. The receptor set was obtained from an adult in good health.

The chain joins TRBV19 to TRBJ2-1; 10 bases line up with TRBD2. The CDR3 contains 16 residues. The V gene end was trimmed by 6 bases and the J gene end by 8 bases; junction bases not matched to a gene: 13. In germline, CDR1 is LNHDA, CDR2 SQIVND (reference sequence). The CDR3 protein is CASSRPSGGPGDEQFF. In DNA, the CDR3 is TGTGCCAGTAGCAGGCCTAGCGGGGGTCCTGGGGATGAGCAGTTCTTC.

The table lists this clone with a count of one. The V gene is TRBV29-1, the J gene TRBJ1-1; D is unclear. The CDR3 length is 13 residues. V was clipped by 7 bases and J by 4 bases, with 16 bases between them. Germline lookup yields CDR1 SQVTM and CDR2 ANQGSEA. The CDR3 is CSGGRVSGTEAFF. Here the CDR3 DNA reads TGCAGCGGGGGTAGAGTTTCGGGCACTGAAGCTTTCTTT. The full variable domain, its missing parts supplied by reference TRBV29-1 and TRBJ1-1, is SAVISQKPSRDICQRGTSLTIQCQVDSQVTMMFWYRQQPGQSLTLIATANQGSEATYESGFVIDKFPISRPNLTFSTLTVSNMSPEDSSIYLCSGGRVSGTEAFFGQGTRLTVV.

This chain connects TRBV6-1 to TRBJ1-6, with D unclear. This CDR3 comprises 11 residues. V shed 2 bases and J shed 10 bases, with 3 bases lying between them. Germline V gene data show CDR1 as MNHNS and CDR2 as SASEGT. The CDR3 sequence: CASSERSPLHF. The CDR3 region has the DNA TGTGCCAGCAGTGAAAGATCACCCCTCCACTTT.

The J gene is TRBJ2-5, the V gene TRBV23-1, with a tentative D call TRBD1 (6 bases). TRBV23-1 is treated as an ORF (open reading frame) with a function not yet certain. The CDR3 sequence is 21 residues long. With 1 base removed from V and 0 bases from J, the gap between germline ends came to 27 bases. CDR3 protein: CASSQCKMYRVPTINQETQYF. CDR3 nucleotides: TGCGCCAGCAGTCAATGTAAAATGTACAGGGTCCCTACGATAAACCAAGAGACCCAGTACTTC.

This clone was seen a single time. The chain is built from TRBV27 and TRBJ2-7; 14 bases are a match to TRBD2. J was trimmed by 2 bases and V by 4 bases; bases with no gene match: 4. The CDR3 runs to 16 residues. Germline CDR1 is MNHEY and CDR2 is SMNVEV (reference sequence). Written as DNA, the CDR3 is TGTGCCAGCAGTTGGGGGACTAGCGGGAGTCCCTACGAGCAGTACTTC. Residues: CASSWGTSGSPYEQYF.

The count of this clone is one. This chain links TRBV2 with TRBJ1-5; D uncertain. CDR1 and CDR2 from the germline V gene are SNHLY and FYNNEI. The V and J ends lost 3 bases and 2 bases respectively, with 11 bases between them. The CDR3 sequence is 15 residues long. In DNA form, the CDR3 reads TGTGCCAGCAGTGACAGAGACTGGGGCAATCAGCCCCAGCATTTT. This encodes CASSDRDWGNQPQHF.

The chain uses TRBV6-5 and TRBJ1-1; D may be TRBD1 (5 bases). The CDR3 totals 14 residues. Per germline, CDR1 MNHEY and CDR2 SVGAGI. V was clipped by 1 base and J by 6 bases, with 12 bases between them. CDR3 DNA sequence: TGTGCCAGCAGTTACTTGGGACCCAGAGCTGAAGCTTTCTTT. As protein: CASSYLGPRAEAFF.

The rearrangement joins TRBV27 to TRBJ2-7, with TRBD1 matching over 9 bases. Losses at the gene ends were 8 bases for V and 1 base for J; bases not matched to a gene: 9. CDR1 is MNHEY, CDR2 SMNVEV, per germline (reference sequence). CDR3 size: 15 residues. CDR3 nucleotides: TGTGCCAGCCGACCCCCCGGGACAGGGTCCTACGAGCAGTACTTC. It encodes CASRPPGTGSYEQYF.

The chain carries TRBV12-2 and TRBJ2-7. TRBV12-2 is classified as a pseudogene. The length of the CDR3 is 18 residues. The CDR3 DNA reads TGTGCAAGTCGCTTGGTTGGTCGACGGCGCCGAAACTTCTACGAGCAGTACTTC. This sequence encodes CASRLVGRRRRNFYEQYF.

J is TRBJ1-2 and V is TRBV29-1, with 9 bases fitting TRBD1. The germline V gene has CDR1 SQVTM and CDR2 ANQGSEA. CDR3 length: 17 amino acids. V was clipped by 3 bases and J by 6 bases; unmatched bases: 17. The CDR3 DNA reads TGCAGCGTTGAGGGGACACTTGGGACAGGGCTTATTGATGGCTACACCTTC. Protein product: CSVEGTLGTGLIDGYTF.

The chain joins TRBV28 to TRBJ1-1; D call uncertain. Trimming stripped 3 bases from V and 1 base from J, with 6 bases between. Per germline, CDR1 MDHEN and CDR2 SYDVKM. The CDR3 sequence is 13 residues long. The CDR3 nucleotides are TGTGCCAGCAGTTTTAATGAGAACACTGAAGCTTTCTTT. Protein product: CASSFNENTEAFF. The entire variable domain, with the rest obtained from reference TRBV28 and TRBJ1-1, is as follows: DVKVTQSSRYLVKRTGEKVFLECVQDMDHENMFWYRQDPGLGLRLIYFSYDVKMKEKGDIPEGYSVSREKKERFSLILESASTNQTSMYLCASSFNENTEAFFGQGTRLTVV.

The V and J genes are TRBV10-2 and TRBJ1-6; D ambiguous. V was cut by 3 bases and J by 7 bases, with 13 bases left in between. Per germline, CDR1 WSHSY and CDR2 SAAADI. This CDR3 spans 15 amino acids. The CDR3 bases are TGCGCCAGCAGTGACCCGACTTTGGGCAATTCACCCCTCCACTTT. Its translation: CASSDPTLGNSPLHF.

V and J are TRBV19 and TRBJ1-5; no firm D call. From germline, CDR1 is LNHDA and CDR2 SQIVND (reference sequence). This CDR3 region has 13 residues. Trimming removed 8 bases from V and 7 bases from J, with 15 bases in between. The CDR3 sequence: CASGAGIWQPQHF. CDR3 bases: TGTGCCAGTGGTGCGGGGATTTGGCAGCCCCAGCATTTT.

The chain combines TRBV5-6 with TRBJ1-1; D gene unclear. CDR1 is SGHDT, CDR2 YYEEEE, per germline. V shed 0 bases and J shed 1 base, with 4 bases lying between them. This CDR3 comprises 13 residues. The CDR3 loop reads CASSLATNTEAFF. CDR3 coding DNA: TGTGCCAGCAGCTTGGCCACGAACACTGAAGCTTTCTTT.

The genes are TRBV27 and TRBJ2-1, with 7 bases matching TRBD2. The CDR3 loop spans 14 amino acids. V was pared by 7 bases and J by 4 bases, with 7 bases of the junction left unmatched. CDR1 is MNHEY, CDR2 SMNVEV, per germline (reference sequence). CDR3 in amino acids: CASMRAGPYNEQFF. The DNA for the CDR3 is TGTGCCAGCATGCGAGCGGGGCCTTACAATGAGCAGTTCTTC.

This chain's CDR3 is CASRERGEGEKLFF. CDR3 nucleotides: TGTGCCAGCAGGGAGAGGGGGGAGGGCGAAAAACTGTTTTTT. V usage is TRBV3-1 (or the pseudogene TRBV3-2) and J usage is TRBJ1-4, with D possibly matching TRBD1 (6 bases). The CDR3 runs 14 residues. Germline loops: CDR1 LGHDT, CDR2 YNNKEL (reference sequence). The ends were cut back, 6 bases at V and 8 bases at J, with 16 bases in the middle.

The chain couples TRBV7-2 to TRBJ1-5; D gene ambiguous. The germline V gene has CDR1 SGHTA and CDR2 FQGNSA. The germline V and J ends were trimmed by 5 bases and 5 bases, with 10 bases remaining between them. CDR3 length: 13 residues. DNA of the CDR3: TGTGCCAGCAGCCCAACTTTTTATCAGCCCCAGCATTTT. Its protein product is CASSPTFYQPQHF.

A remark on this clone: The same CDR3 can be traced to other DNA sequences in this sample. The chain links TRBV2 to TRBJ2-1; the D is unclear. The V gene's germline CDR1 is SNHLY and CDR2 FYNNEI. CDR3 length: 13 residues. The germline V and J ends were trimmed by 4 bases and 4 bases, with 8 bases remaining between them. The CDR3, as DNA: TGTGCCAGCAGTGCCAAACCTTACAATGAGCAGTTCTTC. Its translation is CASSAKPYNEQFF.

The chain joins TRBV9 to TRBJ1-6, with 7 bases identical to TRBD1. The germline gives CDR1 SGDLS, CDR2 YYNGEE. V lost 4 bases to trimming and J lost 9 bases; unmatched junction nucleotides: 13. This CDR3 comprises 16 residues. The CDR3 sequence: CASSTDVEGAGSPLHF. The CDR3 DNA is TGTGCCAGCAGCACCGACGTGGAGGGGGCAGGTTCACCCCTCCACTTT.

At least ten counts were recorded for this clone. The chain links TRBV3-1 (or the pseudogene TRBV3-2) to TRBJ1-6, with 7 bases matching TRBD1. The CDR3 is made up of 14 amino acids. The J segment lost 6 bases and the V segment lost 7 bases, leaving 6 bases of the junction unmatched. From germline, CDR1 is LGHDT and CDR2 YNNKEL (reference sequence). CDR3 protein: CASTRQGGNSPLHF. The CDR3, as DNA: TGTGCCAGCACCCGACAGGGAGGTAATTCACCCCTCCACTTT.